Below are 27 T cell receptor beta chains sequenced from a single sample in a study of blood T cell repertoires in COVID-19. Using immunoSEQ multiplex PCR, the repertoire was profiled, and TCRdb retains in-frame clones only, with some absent. The sample shows 100,000 to 150,000 clones, approximately 88% of them seen only once. Material for sequencing was peripheral blood. The receptors originated from a man over 45 with acute or convalescent COVID-19.

Only a few counts were recorded for this clone. This chain uses TRBV5-4 with TRBJ1-2, with TRBD1 identical over 7 bases. V lost 0 bases, J lost 6 bases, and 5 bases stayed unmatched. The CDR3 extends over 14 amino acids. CDR1 SGHNT and CDR2 YYREEE come from the germline V gene (reference sequence). In DNA, the CDR3 is TGTGCCAGCAGCTTGGGCACCCAGGGGGATGGCTACACCTTC. Translated: CASSLGTQGDGYTF. Based on the CDR3 plus reference TRBV5-4 and TRBJ1-2, the full variable domain is ETGVTQSPTHLIKTRGQQVTLRCSSQSGHNTVSWYQQALGQGPQFIFQYYREEENGRGNFPPRFSGLQFPNYSSELNVNALELDDSALYLCASSLGTQGDGYTFGSGTRLTVV.

The V and J genes are TRBV10-2 and TRBJ1-3, with TRBD1 as a possible D gene (5 bases). Germline loops: CDR1 WSHSY, CDR2 SAAADI. The CDR3 has 15 amino acids. V lost 5 bases to trimming and J lost 0 bases, with 11 bases between them. The CDR3 DNA reads TGCGCCAGCAGTCCGACAGTGAGCTCTGGAAACACCATATATTTT. Translated: CASSPTVSSGNTIYF.

V gene TRBV6-5 combines with J gene TRBJ1-1; 7 nucleotides line up with TRBD1. The germline V gene encodes CDR1 MNHEY and CDR2 SVGAGI. V was clipped by 8 bases and J by 4 bases; unmatched bases: 7. The CDR3 has 13 amino acids. For the CDR3, the DNA is TGTGCCAGCTCCCCGAGGGGGCCCACTGAAGCTTTCTTT. This gives the protein CASSPRGPTEAFF.

This chain joins TRBV6-1 and TRBJ2-3; possible D gene TRBD2, 5 bases. The germline CDR1 and CDR2 sequences are MNHNS and SASEGT. Deletions cut 1 base from V and 6 bases from J, with 8 bases between. This CDR3 is 13 amino acids long. The CDR3 nucleotides are TGTGCCAGCAGTGAAGGCGGGTGGGATACGCAGTATTTT. Residues: CASSEGGWDTQYF.

J is TRBJ1-4 and V is TRBV2; no clear D gene. V dropped 4 bases and J dropped 3 bases, with 9 bases sitting between them. The CDR3 is 14 residues long. The germline CDR1 and CDR2 sequences are SNHLY and FYNNEI. CDR3 sequence (DNA): TGTGCCAGCAGTGTGGAGACGGCTAATGAAAAACTGTTTTTT. This sequence encodes CASSVETANEKLFF.

V and J are TRBV7-3 and TRBJ2-2, with a weak D call TRBD2 (5 bases). Germline V gives CDR1 SGHTA, CDR2 FQGTGA. The CDR3 is 16 amino acids. V was clipped by 5 bases and J by 1 base, with 14 bases between them. The chain's CDR3 is CASSPQLVGNTGELFF. CDR3 bases: TGTGCCAGCAGCCCCCAACTAGTAGGGAACACCGGGGAGCTGTTTTTT.

The chain joins TRBV7-9 to TRBJ1-1, with no clear D. Trimming removed 3 bases from V and 0 bases from J, with 17 bases in between. Germline V gene data show CDR1 as SEHNR and CDR2 as FQNEAQ (reference sequence). The CDR3 loop spans 17 amino acids. The CDR3, as DNA: TGTGCCAGCAGCTTGCTTTGGGCCGGGGAGATGAACACTGAAGCTTTCTTT. As protein: CASSLLWAGEMNTEAFF.

This chain connects TRBV7-9 to TRBJ1-1; D gene unclear. Germline lookup yields CDR1 SEHNR and CDR2 FQNEAQ (reference sequence). The CDR3 has 11 residues. The ends were cut back, 8 bases at V and 1 base at J, with 5 bases in the middle. The CDR3 nucleotides are TGTGCCAGCGAGGGGAACACTGAAGCTTTCTTT. Its protein is CASEGNTEAFF.

This rearrangement joins TRBV12-3 or TRBV12-4 to TRBJ2-1, with 12 bases fitting TRBD2. CDR3 length: 13 residues. V was pared by 3 bases and J by 15 bases, with 6 bases of the junction left unmatched. The CDR3 protein is CASSFASGGVRFF. The CDR3, as DNA: TGTGCCAGCAGTTTCGCTAGCGGGGGGGTTCGGTTCTTC.

This rearrangement joins TRBV5-4 to TRBJ2-2, with 10 bases lining up with TRBD2. The V gene's germline CDR1 is SGHNT and CDR2 YYREEE (reference sequence). CDR3 size: 18 residues. J was trimmed by 4 bases and V by 3 bases; bases with no gene match: 12. DNA of the CDR3: TGTGCCAGCAGCTCATCTAGCGGGAGTCGCGGGGGCACCGGGGAGCTGTTTTTT. Translating gives CASSSSSGSRGGTGELFF.

This sequence joins TRBV5-4 and TRBJ1-2; perhaps TRBD1 as D (5 bases). CDR3 length: 14 residues. Per the germline V gene, CDR1 is SGHNT and CDR2 is YYREEE (reference sequence). Trimming left V 0 bases short and J 4 bases short, with 10 bases between. In DNA, the CDR3 is TGTGCCAGCAGCTTGGTTCAGGGATCCTATGGCTACACCTTC. This gives the protein CASSLVQGSYGYTF.

The chain has TRBV10-3 and TRBJ1-1, with a possible D match to TRBD1 (5 bases). Per germline, CDR1 ENHRY and CDR2 SYGVKD. Trimming removed 4 bases at V and 3 bases at J, with 9 bases between. The CDR3 loop spans 13 amino acids. Here the CDR3 reads CAISARDYTEAFF. In DNA, the CDR3 is TGTGCCATCAGTGCCAGGGATTACACTGAAGCTTTCTTT.

The chain links TRBV3-1 (or the pseudogene TRBV3-2) to TRBJ1-2; TRBD1 matches at 7 bases. Germline CDR1 LGHDT, CDR2 YNNKEL (reference sequence). This CDR3 region has 15 residues. J lost 4 bases, V lost 5 bases, and 10 bases had no gene match. The chain's CDR3 is CASSSGGRGLYGYTF. CDR3 DNA: TGTGCCAGCAGCTCAGGGGGGCGCGGCCTCTATGGCTACACCTTC.

The genes are TRBV6-5 and TRBJ2-3; 8 positions agree with TRBD2. J lost 1 base, V lost 7 bases, and 4 bases had no gene match. The CDR3 has 14 residues. CDR1 and CDR2 from the germline V gene are MNHEY and SVGAGI. This CDR3 is CASKRAGGTDTQYF. DNA of the CDR3: TGTGCCAGCAAACGAGCGGGGGGCACAGATACGCAGTATTTT.

The V gene is TRBV4-1, the J gene TRBJ1-2; perhaps TRBD1 as D (6 bases). Germline V lookup: CDR1 MGHRA, CDR2 YSYEKL. The CDR3 loop spans 14 amino acids. V was cut by 4 bases and J by 1 base, with 10 bases left in between. Written as DNA, the CDR3 is TGCGCCAGCAGCCCCGGACAGATTAACTATGGCTACACCTTC. It encodes CASSPGQINYGYTF.

J is TRBJ2-3 and V is TRBV27; 9 bases agree with TRBD1. This CDR3 has 15 residues. Trimming removed 6 bases from V and 2 bases from J; junction bases left unmatched: 6. The germline V gene has CDR1 MNHEY and CDR2 SMNVEV (reference sequence). CDR3 sequence: CASSRDRVITDTQYF. CDR3 coding DNA: TGTGCCAGCAGCAGGGACAGGGTGATCACAGATACGCAGTATTTT.

This chain connects TRBV6-6 to TRBJ2-1; 8 bases agree with TRBD2. CDR3 length equals 15 residues. Germline assignment: CDR1 MNHNY and CDR2 SVGAGI (reference sequence). V shed 4 bases and J 0 bases; nucleotides not matched to a gene: 2. CDR3 bases: TGTGCCAGCAGTTTACTAGCGGCCTCCTACAATGAGCAGTTCTTC. The encoded protein is CASSLLAASYNEQFF.

The rearrangement uses TRBV5-1 and TRBJ1-1; D remains ambiguous. CDR3 length: 14 amino acids. Germline loops: CDR1 SGHRS, CDR2 YFSETQ. V lost 0 bases and J lost 8, with 14 bases in between. The CDR3 here is CASSLDRSDQEAFF. The CDR3 nucleotides are TGCGCCAGCAGCTTGGACCGGAGCGATCAGGAAGCTTTCTTT.

The chain uses TRBV7-8 and TRBJ1-2; D call uncertain. The CDR3 length is 13 residues. Germline V gene data show CDR1 as SGHVS and CDR2 as FQNEAQ. V lost 4 bases, J lost 4 bases, and 10 bases lay in between. Here the CDR3 reads CASSSGSGYGYTF. For the CDR3, the DNA is TGTGCCAGCAGCTCCGGTTCGGGCTATGGCTACACCTTC.

This chain's CDR3 is CSGWREGLYGYTF. CDR3 DNA: TGCAGCGGCTGGAGGGAGGGTCTCTATGGCTACACCTTC. The J gene is TRBJ1-2, the V gene TRBV29-1; no firm D call. CDR1 and CDR2 (germline): SQVTM, ANQGSEA. This CDR3 comprises 13 residues. Trimming removed 7 bases at V and 4 bases at J, with 16 bases between.

V gene TRBV6-2 or TRBV6-3 combines with J gene TRBJ2-2; 7 bases match TRBD2. V was pared by 5 bases and J by 5 bases, with 11 bases of the junction left unmatched. The CDR3 length is 16 residues. The germline CDR1 and CDR2 sequences are MNHEY and SVGEGT. The CDR3 nucleotides are TGTGCCAGCAGTGCCTGGCGGGCGGGACTAACCGGGGAGCTGTTTTTT. It translates to CASSAWRAGLTGELFF.

This rearrangement joins TRBV5-5 to TRBJ1-5; tentatively, D is TRBD1 (5 bases). V lost 2 bases and J lost 0, with 15 bases in between. CDR1 is SGHKS, CDR2 YYEKEE, per germline (reference sequence). The CDR3 runs to 17 residues. The CDR3 here is CASSFDMWGDSNQPQHF. In nucleotides, the CDR3 is TGTGCCAGCAGCTTCGATATGTGGGGGGATAGCAATCAGCCCCAGCATTTT.

V is TRBV11-2 and J is TRBJ2-5; 13 positions agree with TRBD2. Looked up from germline, CDR1 is SGHAT and CDR2 is FQNNGV. V lost 5 bases to trimming and J lost 5 bases; unmatched junction nucleotides: 8. This CDR3 is built from 16 residues. The CDR3 bases are TGTGCCAGCAGCAAACTACTAGCGGGAGGGTTGGAGACCCAGTACTTC. This translates into CASSKLLAGGLETQYF. Supplemented by reference TRBV11-2 and TRBJ2-5, the full variable domain reads EAGVAQSPRYKIIEKRQSVAFWCNPISGHATLYWYQQILGQGPKLLIQFQNNGVVDDSQLPKDRFSAERLKGVDSTLKIQPAKLEDSAVYLCASSKLLAGGLETQYFGPGTRLLVL.

This rearrangement joins TRBV12-3 or TRBV12-4 to TRBJ1-1; 11 bases agree with TRBD1. V shed 4 bases and J 10 bases; nucleotides not matched to a gene: 5. The CDR3 loop spans 13 amino acids. CDR3 loop: CASSWTGGAGAFF. CDR3 in DNA: TGTGCCAGCAGTTGGACAGGGGGCGCGGGAGCTTTCTTT.

The rearrangement uses TRBV28 and TRBJ1-2; D ambiguous. Germline CDR1 MDHEN, CDR2 SYDVKM. V was shortened by 3 bases and J by 4 bases, with 12 bases between the two germline ends. This CDR3 has 14 amino acids. CDR3 nucleotide sequence: TGTGCCAGCAGTTTGCGGAGCCAGCTCTATGGCTACACCTTC. The encoded protein is CASSLRSQLYGYTF.

A note on this clone: The junction shows a germline mismatch at one end, possibly a read error. The J gene is TRBJ1-4, the V gene TRBV18, with 9 bases that match TRBD1. Germline CDR1 KGHSH, CDR2 LQKENI. The CDR3 extends over 12 amino acids. The CDR3 region has the DNA TGTGCCAGCTCCCCGGGACAGGGCGCCAAAATTTTT. Its protein is CASSPGQGAKIF.

In nucleotides, the CDR3 is TGTGCCAGTAGTACCGCACAGGGAATCCAGGGCTACACCTTC. Translating it yields CASSTAQGIQGYTF. The V gene is TRBV19, the J gene TRBJ1-2; a weak D match, TRBD1 (6 bases). The V gene lost 4 bases and the J gene lost 8 bases, with 17 bases spanning the gap. The length of the CDR3 is 14 residues. The germline V gene has CDR1 LNHDA and CDR2 SQIVND (reference sequence). The full variable domain, its missing parts supplied by reference TRBV19 and TRBJ1-2, is DGGITQSPKYLFRKEGQNVTLSCEQNLNHDAMYWYRQDPGQGLRLIYYSQIVNDFQKGDIAEGYSVSREKKESFPLTVTSAQKNPTAFYLCASSTAQGIQGYTFGSGTRLTVV.